This T cell receptor (beta chain) was observed in a study of cytomegalovirus exposure and HLA in healthy donors (dated by TCRdb to 2017 to 2019). For the study in its entirety: An earlier analysis of more than 550 of the donors reported over 250 Gb of sequence data and around 110 million unique TCR beta sequences obtained from 180 million or so T cells. To predict cytomegalovirus infection status, the study combined high-throughput TCR immunosequencing, statistical association of individual TCRs with disease status, and machine learning. Alongside the repertoire data, information on donor age, sex, ethnicity and CMV serostatus was compiled. The genetic ancestry cluster associated with self-reported Caucasian donors included roughly four fifths of the 300 to 450 genotyped donors. The number of donors typed differed by locus, with about 629-630 for A, B, C, DRB1 and DQB1, roughly 550 for DQA1, approximately 570 for DPA1, and under 490 for DPB1. Class I and class II HLA loci were covered by the typing at four-digit resolution. A later genetic analysis used genome-wide SNP genotypes for about 65% of the roughly 700 donors, treating that subset as a discovery cohort. Roughly 5 DR-DQ haplotypes were handled as single units for association and clustering, since linkage in the cohort was strong. To study patterns of TCR occurrence, a later analysis re-analyzed previously published TCR beta repertoires from several hundred donors and added high-resolution HLA genotyping. Roughly 300 gigabases of sequencing data and 70 million to 100 million unique TCR sequences made up an early release that covered 640 HLA-typed donors. All discovery cohort repertoires had been generated on a single sequencing platform. An earlier analysis of about 620 of the donors applied high-throughput TCR beta sequencing to assess whether each TCR beta V gene segment acted as functional or pseudogenic. The aim of the study was to test whether cataloging public T cell receptors could identify signatures of past pathogen exposure. The study profiled the T cell repertoires of about 720 subjects by immunosequencing and related them to cytomegalovirus serostatus. In the later analysis, no new phenotypic data were used to find candidate immune exposures; instead, reliance was placed on TCR beta sequences and their occurrence across donors. Among about 370 genotyped donors of the cohort, an average of about 220,000 unique TCR beta nucleotide sequences was sequenced per donor, of which 15% to 20% were non-productive. Besides the first cohort of 666 subjects, a separate validation cohort made up of over 100 different subjects was used. Overall results and qualifications from the work: Most CMV-associated TCR beta chains appeared to be HLA-restricted in a later analysis, and the HLA associations seemed to be driven largely by CMV exposure. Assigning TCR associations to individual alleles was difficult when HLA alleles, especially DR and DQ, strongly co-occurred. Several of the top co-occurrence clusters appeared to be linked to parvovirus B19, influenza, CMV and Epstein-Barr virus, according to a later analysis. Roughly uniform sequencing depth across donors was assumed in presence/absence analyses, although this assumption may not hold. The 87-base-pair reads could not distinguish some IMGT-functional V segments, including TRBV6-2 and TRBV6-3, so those segments were excluded. Because HLA typing was missing for some donors at each locus, association tests included only the typed subset. The sequencing pipeline was judged likely to have produced a cluster of highly shared sequence variants as a technical artifact. In both the original and validation cohorts, the classifier was reported to diagnose cytomegalovirus status with high specificity and sensitivity. The study gave a list of some 150 TCR beta chains associated with cytomegalovirus. According to a later genetic analysis, donors in an Asian-associated ancestry cluster had fewer N-insertions in productive TCRs than the approximately 690-donor mean. In this cohort, only TCR beta chains were sequenced, and detectable features were limited by the absence of alpha or paired-chain data. According to the authors, the approach could potentially be generalized to other disease states and immunological phenotypes. Three of the identified cytomegalovirus-associated TCR beta chains were confirmed in vitro to be specific for cytomegalovirus antigens. In a later genetic analysis, a missense DCLRE1C variant was associated with V-gene and J-gene trimming of TCR beta chains, and the association was replicated in an independent cohort. A further reported finding was that TCR beta sequences accurately predicted the HLA-A and HLA-B alleles for most subjects in the first cohort. Specific HLA alleles were associated with some 15,000 TCR beta sequences at a false discovery rate of 0.05 in a later analysis. Immune exposure information for the cohort was limited to CMV serostatus. Broadly in line with IMGT annotations, most TCR beta V segments showed up in productive rearrangements about 87% or about 30% of the time in an earlier analysis of 587 of the donors. In a later analysis, the rate of TCR association differed among HLA loci, with DRB1 alleles having the most associated TCRs and HLA-C alleles having the fewest. Linkage disequilibrium might explain the correlated functional status among segregating V segments, but an unknown experimental factor could not be excluded. The earlier analysis of nearly 600 of the donors excluded seventeen rarely observed V segments, including chromosome 9 orphons, because counts were too low. In a later analysis, HLA-associated TCR beta chains were found to be more clonally expanded and to have lower generation probabilities than equally common non-associated chains. Across donors, most TCR sequences were observed very rarely, whereas some public TCRs were present in many individuals.

Library prep was done by the immunoSEQ multiplex PCR assay. The multiplex PCR relied on a mix of 60 forward primers for TCR Vbeta segments and 13 reverse primers for TCR Jbeta segments. The CDR3 region of rearranged TCR beta genes was amplified from genomic DNA by a multiplex PCR assay. On the Illumina HiSeq System, the amplified TCR beta libraries were sequenced as 87-base-pair reads. As for the authors' bioinformatics: Across the roughly 600 repertoires, a later analysis counted 75 million to 90 million unique TCR beta chains, approximately 12 million of which were shared by at least two donors. A nearest-neighbor algorithm error-corrected the raw reads and collapsed the reads into unique sequences, merging closely related sequences to remove PCR and sequencing errors. V, D and J gene segments were assigned by aligning CDR3 sequences to IMGT reference sequences. Each retained sequence needed at least a six-nucleotide match to both a V gene segment and a J gene segment. A rearrangement counted as productive if the CDR3 had no stop codons and remained in frame with V and J, and every other rearrangement counted as non-productive. CDR3 was defined by IMGT convention, running from the second conserved V-encoded cysteine to the conserved J-encoded phenylalanine. The earlier analysis of 500 to 600 of the donors excluded sequences that lacked an unambiguous match to a single V gene segment. In an earlier analysis of a few hundred of the donors, V segments were called functional above 56.7% productive rearrangements and were called segregating when the between-donor standard deviation exceeded 5%. A statistical classification framework was developed to diagnose cytomegalovirus status using the catalog of TCR beta chain sequences. V and J gene assignment, in a later analysis, came from comparing TCR nucleotide sequences with IMGT/GENE-DB human TR gene sequences. A later analysis assigned CDR3 sequences and most-parsimonious VDJ recombination scenarios with the TCRdist pipeline. In a later analysis, each TCR beta chain was defined by its CDR3 amino acid sequence together with its V-gene family, and reads lacking a unique V-gene family were excluded. In a later analysis, 500 to 700 highly shared, low-generation-probability nucleotide sequences were removed to address suspected cross-contamination and a sequencing artifact. For each public chain, a later analysis derived a clonal expansion index from normalized ranks of inferred template counts within each repertoire. A later analysis computed generation probabilities with a VDJ recombination model fitted to out-of-frame rearrangements, and checked the results against IGoR. Hypergeometric tests were used in a later analysis to score TCR-TCR, TCR-HLA and TCR-CMV co-occurrence, with a repertoire-size bias correction applied to the TCR pairs. To estimate false discovery rates, a later analysis permuted the HLA or CMV assignments 20 times. A later analysis grouped co-occurring TCRs with DBSCAN, adding TCRdist sequence similarity when clustering within HLA-allele-positive subsets. For co-occurrence clustering, repertoires with fewer than 30,000 or more than 120,000 public chains were excluded, along with five repertoires with anomalous nucleotide sharing. The table was pulled from immuneACCESS by TCRdb, which kept in-frame rearrangements only. Such tables lose some clones; where checked, under half of the loss comes from unresolved V genes, and the rest has no known cause. V, J and clone size are those of that table, while D and trimming were read from the DNA. Counted in this sample were under 200,000 clones; 60% to 80% of them appeared once. The ten most abundant clones make up about 7.6% of the sample.

The CDR3 runs 16 amino acids, cysteine and phenylalanine included. The entry retains the CDR3 DNA only, 48 bases that are in frame from base 1. Relative to germline, V is 4 bases shorter and J is 5 bases shorter, with 16 bases between their ends. CDR1 SGDLS and CDR2 YYNGEE are derived from the germline V gene. In total, more than 500 healthy bone marrow donors made up the cohort. At the time of sampling, all cohort members were nominally healthy, though unrecorded immune exposures were likely present. The donor tested CMV seropositive and was one of the 289 seropositive cohort members. Each donor provided a peripheral blood sample, and peripheral blood mononuclear cells were used for TCR beta sequencing. Genomic DNA was extracted from the blood cell samples with the Qiagen DNeasy Blood Extraction Kit. Details on this clone: The target of this receptor is not known. Base qualities are not provided; no much larger clone lies one nucleotide away.

Recombination joined TRBV9 with TRBJ1-6, and possibly TRBD1, on 5 matching bases. This receptor was taken from a woman aged 40 to 55 in good health and CMV-seropositive. The sequenced material came from PBMCs. The CDR3 region: CASSFQGNPDNSPLHF. The nucleotide sequence is given as TGTGCCAGCAGCTTTCAGGGAAATCCGGATAATTCACCCCTCCACTTT.